This TCR beta chain was sequenced during a study of graft-versus-host responses after intestinal transplantation. Study-wide context: Multivisceral, liver-intestinal, or isolated intestinal grafts went to recipients. All recipients were given anti-thymocyte globulin induction, and tacrolimus and steroids were then administered for three to four years.

TCRdb keeps only in-frame clones here, not all; method: immunoSEQ multiplex PCR. The sample records some 90,000 clones, 80% to 95% being singletons. Points on this clone: Its antigen is still unknown.

From germline, CDR1 is LGHNA and CDR2 YSLEER. The CDR3 has 15 residues. Trimming stripped 0 bases from V and 2 bases from J, with 11 bases between. General study results and limits: GvH clones surfaced in recipient marrow, some emerging earlier in ileum or blood. Allografts of one patient group, those with graft-donor T cell macrochimerism, had high graft-versus-host to host-versus-graft clonal ratios.

The specimen was unstimulated CD8+ T cells sorted from spleen or lymph node cells, collected before transplant. This sequence originates from a human donor who was the organ donor for an intestinal transplant. The chain employs TRBV4-3 and TRBJ2-7; D may be TRBD2 (5 bases). The CDR3 protein is CASSQEWTPAYEQYF. As DNA, the CDR3 is TGCGCCAGCAGCCAAGAGTGGACTCCGGCCTACGAGCAGTACTTC.